This TCR beta chain was observed in a study of glioma-infiltrating T cells. Study outcomes and limitations: Only very few CDR3 sequences appeared in both tissue and blood. Gliomas, especially low-grade, showed above-expected tissue-blood divergence; non-neoplastic patients showed below.

V shed 0 bases and J shed 4 bases, with 13 bases lying between them. The CDR3 spans 16 residues. CDR1 and CDR2 (germline): LGHNA, YNFKEQ. Regarding this clonotype: Its specificity is not known.

TCR alpha and beta CDR3 regions were amplified from RNA using iRepertoire nested multiplex PCR. Input was roughly 95-450 ng of tissue mRNA or PBMC total RNA. TCRdb passed the multiplex PCR reads through MiXCR, listing each CDR3 protein once. The sample comprises roughly 100,000 distinct CDR3 sequences, less than 30% of which are singletons, and about 40% rests with the top ten. The V gene is TRBV4-2, the J gene TRBJ1-5; D not certain. Sequences were obtained from glioma tissue, nonneoplastic brain tissue, or PBMCs (not recorded which). This TCR was recovered from a human donor with low-grade glioma or glioblastoma, undergoing nonglioma brain surgery, or in good health (not recorded which). In DNA, the CDR3 is TGTGCCAGCAGCCAAGACCTCCATGGGAGGAATCAGCCCCAGCATTTT. As protein: CASSQDLHGRNQPQHF.